One sample yielded the 30 T cell receptor beta chains listed below, sequenced in a study of patients and donors after allogeneic stem cell transplantation. In TCRdb, the RT-PCR reads were re-called with MiXCR into one record per CDR3 protein. This sample carries about 960,000 distinct CDR3 sequences, more than 15% of them seen once, and the ten largest clones take 6%. The material sequenced was blood, either unsorted or a sorted T cell fraction (not recorded which). The origin of the receptors is a human donor who was either an allogeneic HSCT recipient or a stem cell or donor lymphocyte infusion donor (not recorded which). It is not recorded whose cells these are; they may come from a transplant donor.

This clonotype was seen a handful of times. This chain joins TRBV6-2 or TRBV6-3 and TRBJ1-5; D remains unclear. The CDR3 is 14 residues long. Germline CDR1 MNHEY, CDR2 SVGEGT. V was cut by 4 bases and J by 5 bases, with 12 bases left in between. CDR3 sequence (DNA): TGTGCCAGCAGTTCGATGGGAGGGCATCAGCCCCAGCATTTT. It yields the protein CASSSMGGHQPQHF.

The chain couples TRBV15 to TRBJ2-2; 7 bases line up with TRBD1. Germline trimming cut 5 bases from V and 4 bases from J; bases unmatched to any gene: 7. Germline V gene data show CDR1 as LNHNV and CDR2 as YYDKDF (reference sequence). There are 15 residues in the CDR3. Here the CDR3 DNA reads TGTGCCACCAGCGGGACAGAAAAATTCACCGGGGAGCTGTTTTTT. Amino acid sequence: CATSGTEKFTGELFF.

V and J are TRBV7-9 and TRBJ1-1, with D unresolved. The V end lost 6 bases, the J end lost 5 bases, and 13 bases lay between the germline ends. Germline assignment: CDR1 SEHNR and CDR2 FQNEAQ (reference sequence). The CDR3 runs 13 residues. The DNA of the CDR3 is TGTGCCAGCAGAGGCCCGGAGGAGACTGAAGCTTTCTTT. Translation: CASRGPEETEAFF.

This chain links TRBV6-1 with TRBJ2-5, with D unresolved. The length of the CDR3 is 13 residues. Germline V gene data show CDR1 as MNHNS and CDR2 as SASEGT. The V end was cut by 6 bases, the J end by 3 bases, with 11 bases between. The CDR3 sequence is CASRRTVKETQYF. CDR3 in DNA: TGTGCCAGCAGGCGGACGGTTAAAGAGACCCAGTACTTC.

The chain carries TRBV5-1 and TRBJ2-2; D is unresolved. V lost 7 bases, J lost 3 bases, and 16 bases lay in between. Per the germline V gene, CDR1 is SGHRS and CDR2 is YFSETQ. This CDR3 comprises 15 residues. CDR3 bases: TGCGCCAGCCGTAGCAGCGCTAAGGACACCGGGGAGCTGTTTTTT. Translation: CASRSSAKDTGELFF.

The chain employs TRBV7-9 and TRBJ2-7; 7 bases agree with TRBD2. Germline V gene data show CDR1 as SEHNR and CDR2 as FQNEAQ (reference sequence). V lost 5 bases and J lost 5; bases outside the gene matches: 12. This CDR3 has 15 residues. The CDR3 region is CASSRGGGFNHEQYF. CDR3 DNA sequence: TGTGCCAGCAGCCGTGGGGGGGGGTTCAACCACGAGCAGTACTTC.

This clonotype was seen more than once but under ten times. The V gene is TRBV7-9, the J gene TRBJ2-7; TRBD1 matches at 8 bases. This CDR3 has 16 amino acids. Germline CDR1 SEHNR, CDR2 FQNEAQ (reference sequence). Germline trimming cut 5 bases from V and 2 bases from J; bases unmatched to any gene: 11. The CDR3 sequence: CASSHPPVGQAYEQYF. In DNA, the CDR3 is TGTGCCAGCAGCCATCCACCCGTGGGACAGGCCTACGAGCAGTACTTC.

Regarding this clonotype: One end of the junction does not line up with germline, which may come from a read error. V usage is TRBV29-1 and J usage is TRBJ1-1; D is ambiguous. This CDR3 comprises 12 residues. CDR1 and CDR2 from the germline V gene are SQVTM and ANQGSEA. CDR3 nucleotide sequence: TGCAGCGTTATCCCGGTTTTTGGGAAGGCCCTCTTT. It yields the protein CSVIPVFGKALF. Complete variable domain (other parts from reference TRBV29-1 and TRBJ1-1): SAVISQKPSRDICQRGTSLTIQCQVDSQVTMMFWYRQQPGQSLTLIATANQGSEATYESGFVIDKFPISRPNLTFSTLTVSNMSPEDSSIYLCSVIPVFGKALFGQGTRLTVV.

The chain joins TRBV19 to TRBJ1-3; no clear D gene. The CDR3 is 17 residues long. The V gene's germline CDR1 is LNHDA and CDR2 SQIVND (reference sequence). Trimming took off 1 base at V and 0 bases at J, with 13 bases between the two ends. CDR3 amino acids: CASSIAGRKSSGNTIYF. CDR3 nucleotide sequence: TGTGCCAGTAGTATAGCCGGACGCAAGAGCTCTGGAAACACCATATATTTT.

CDR3: CASSSPGGDSSYEQYF. CDR3 DNA: TGTGCCAGCAGCTCCCCGGGTGGGGACAGCTCCTACGAGCAGTACTTC. The chain carries TRBV7-9 and TRBJ2-7, with 7 positions matching TRBD1. This CDR3 is built from 16 residues. Germline V gene data show CDR1 as SEHNR and CDR2 as FQNEAQ (reference sequence). Trimming cost V 4 bases and J 0 bases; bases outside gene matches: 9.

There are many counts of this clonotype. V gene TRBV6-5 combines with J gene TRBJ1-2; maybe TRBD1 (5 bases). CDR3 size: 16 residues. V was pared by 0 bases and J by 4 bases, with 15 bases between. CDR1 is MNHEY and CDR2 is SVGAGI in the germline V gene. The CDR3 sequence is CASSYSTGREIYGYTF. CDR3 coding DNA: TGTGCCAGCAGTTACTCCACGGGCAGGGAAATCTATGGCTACACCTTC.

This clonotype was seen once. The chain combines TRBV2 with TRBJ2-3; the D gene is possibly TRBD1 (6 bases). The germline V gene encodes CDR1 SNHLY and CDR2 FYNNEI. This CDR3 is 16 amino acids long. Trimming removed 7 bases at V and 3 bases at J, with 20 bases between. Here the CDR3 DNA reads TGTGCCAGCAATCTCCGCGGAGACAGGAGAACAGATACGCAGTATTTT. Its translation is CASNLRGDRRTDTQYF.

For this clonotype: A junction boundary mismatches the germline segment, possibly from a read error. The V gene is TRBV7-7, the J gene TRBJ2-5; either TRBD1 or TRBD2 may fit D (6 bases each). Per the germline V gene, CDR1 is SSHAT and CDR2 is FNYEAQ (reference sequence). This CDR3 comprises 14 residues. CDR3 region: CASSGGGTQETQYF. The CDR3 nucleotides read TGTGCTAGCAGCGGAGGGGGGACCCAAGAGACCCAGTACTTC.

This rearrangement joins TRBV7-9 to TRBJ2-3, with D maybe TRBD1 (6 bases). There are 15 residues in the CDR3. Per germline, CDR1 SEHNR and CDR2 FQNEAQ (reference sequence). V gave up 3 bases and J gave up 3 bases, with 13 bases separating them. The CDR3 DNA follows: TGTGCCAGCAGCTTCTGGGGGCAAACTACAGATACGCAGTATTTT. Encoded protein: CASSFWGQTTDTQYF.

The chain is built from TRBV15 and TRBJ1-1; D is perhaps TRBD1 (6 bases). Trimming pared 10 bases from V and 5 bases from J, leaving 20 bases between. The V gene's germline CDR1 is LNHNV and CDR2 YYDKDF (reference sequence). The CDR3 runs to 14 residues. The CDR3 nucleotides read TGTGCCATCGAGGGAGGGGGTTTAGGAACTGAAGCTTTCTTT. Amino acid sequence: CAIEGGGLGTEAFF.

This clonotype was seen a few times. The chain couples TRBV3-1 to TRBJ2-7; no firm D call. This CDR3 comprises 12 residues. V lost 1 base and J 6 bases, leaving 7 bases between the germline ends. CDR1 and CDR2 from the germline V gene are LGHDT and YNNKEL (reference sequence). This CDR3 reads CASSQAVTEQYF. As DNA, the CDR3 is TGTGCCAGCAGCCAAGCAGTTACCGAGCAGTACTTC.

This clonotype was seen only a few times. The chain combines TRBV3-1 with TRBJ1-2, with unresolved D. The CDR3 runs to 15 residues. Germline V gene lookup returns CDR1 LGHDT and CDR2 YNNKEL (reference sequence). Trimming removed 0 bases from V and 3 bases from J, with 11 bases in between. The CDR3, as DNA: TGTGCCAGCAGCCAAGATTGGAGGGTCGACTATGGCTACACCTTC. The encoded protein is CASSQDWRVDYGYTF.

Concerning this clonotype: One junction end disagrees with the germline gene, perhaps due to a read error. The chain carries TRBV20-1 and TRBJ1-1; D call uncertain. CDR1 and CDR2 (germline): DFQATT, SNEGSKA (reference sequence). The CDR3 totals 15 residues. CDR3: CSAREPGPKNIEAFF. CDR3 DNA sequence: TGCAGTGCTAGAGAACCCGGGCCAAAGAACATTGAAGCTTTCTTT.

This clonotype was seen more than once but under ten times. This rearrangement joins TRBV12-3 or TRBV12-4 to TRBJ1-2; possible D gene TRBD1, 6 bases. The ends were cut back, 1 base at V and 7 bases at J, with 16 bases in the middle. CDR3 length: 15 amino acids. The CDR3 here is CASSLDRGVLGGYTF. The CDR3 coding sequence is TGTGCCAGCAGTTTAGATAGGGGGGTTTTAGGTGGCTACACCTTC.

The chain employs TRBV3-1 and TRBJ2-7; D perhaps matches TRBD1 (6 bases). Trimming took off 2 bases at V and 4 bases at J, with 9 bases between the two ends. Germline V CDR1 and CDR2: LGHDT, YNNKEL (reference sequence). CDR3 length equals 13 residues. This CDR3 is CASSQQQGYEQYF. In nucleotides, the CDR3 is TGTGCCAGCAGCCAACAACAGGGTTACGAGCAGTACTTC.

This clonotype showed up many times. The J gene is TRBJ1-1, the V gene TRBV7-2, with D uncertain. This CDR3 comprises 14 residues. CDR1 is SGHTA, CDR2 FQGNSA, per germline. V was trimmed by 5 bases and J by 5 bases, leaving 15 bases between them. The CDR3 protein is CASSLQTQRTEAFF. DNA of the CDR3: TGTGCCAGCAGCCTTCAAACCCAGCGGACTGAAGCTTTCTTT.

This clonotype was seen only a few times. This chain joins TRBV15 and TRBJ2-7; D not resolved. The germline V gene has CDR1 LNHNV and CDR2 YYDKDF (reference sequence). V lost 0 bases, J lost 3 bases, and 18 bases lay in between. The CDR3 spans 17 residues. This chain's CDR3 is CATSRDYPLSQFYEQYF. The CDR3 DNA reads TGTGCCACCAGCAGAGATTACCCCTTGTCACAATTCTACGAGCAGTACTTC.

The chain recombines TRBV20-1 with TRBJ2-3; 9 nucleotides align to TRBD1. V shed 8 bases and J 2 bases; nucleotides not matched to a gene: 8. The CDR3 has 14 amino acids. Germline-derived CDR1 and CDR2 are DFQATT and SNEGSKA (reference sequence). CDR3 residues: CSITGTGLTDTQYF. In nucleotides, the CDR3 is TGCAGTATCACCGGGACAGGGCTCACAGATACGCAGTATTTT.

This clonotype was seen a handful of times. This chain links TRBV12-3 or TRBV12-4 with TRBJ2-5, with no clear D. V was shortened by 3 bases and J by 5 bases, with 7 bases between the two germline ends. This CDR3 is built from 12 residues. The CDR3 loop is CASSFIRETQYF. The CDR3 nucleotides are TGTGCCAGCAGTTTTATCAGGGAGACCCAGTACTTC.

This clonotype occurred a few times. The V gene is TRBV28, the J gene TRBJ2-2; D could derive from TRBD1 or TRBD2 (5 bases each). The CDR3 length is 19 residues. CDR1 MDHEN and CDR2 SYDVKM come from the germline V gene. Trimming left V 3 bases short and J 2 bases short, with 22 bases between. For the CDR3, the DNA is TGTGCCAGCAGTTTGTTCTCTGGTACCGGGGCCCTTAACACCGGGGAGCTGTTTTTT. It is translated as CASSLFSGTGALNTGELFF.

The rearrangement uses TRBV18 and TRBJ1-5; 8 bases map to TRBD1. The trim removed 6 bases at V and 8 bases at J, leaving 9 bases unmatched. This CDR3 region has 14 residues. Germline V gene sequence: CDR1 KGHSH, CDR2 LQKENI. CDR3 nucleotide sequence: TGTGCCAGCTCCCCCGGGACAGGAAGGGAGCCCCAGCATTTT. Protein sequence: CASSPGTGREPQHF.

The rearrangement joins TRBV12-3 or TRBV12-4 to TRBJ1-5; 7 nucleotides agree with TRBD1. Losses at the gene ends were 7 bases for V and 4 bases for J; bases not matched to a gene: 10. This CDR3 contains 15 residues. CDR3 nucleotide sequence: TGTGCCAGCACTACCGACAGGGTGATGAATCAGCCCCAGCATTTT. Translation gives CASTTDRVMNQPQHF.

This clonotype was observed a few times. The chain uses TRBV10-3 and TRBJ2-7; 10 bases fit TRBD1. Germline loops: CDR1 ENHRY, CDR2 SYGVKD. The CDR3 is 14 amino acids. J was trimmed by 4 bases and V by 11 bases; bases with no gene match: 11. The CDR3 sequence: CASGAGQGIYEQYF. The CDR3 DNA sequence: TGTGCCTCGGGAGCGGGACAGGGGATTTACGAGCAGTACTTC.

CDR3 sequence: CASSYRPLSGAEAFF. CDR3 sequence (DNA): TGTGCCAGCAGTTACCGCCCTCTTTCAGGCGCTGAAGCTTTCTTT. J is TRBJ1-1 and V is TRBV6-2 or TRBV6-3, with D unclear. The CDR3 is 15 amino acids. V was shortened by 2 bases and J by 6 bases, with 16 bases between the two germline ends. CDR1 is MNHEY and CDR2 is SVGEGT in the germline V gene.

This clonotype was seen more than once but under ten times. The chain recombines TRBV5-1 with TRBJ2-3, with a weak D call TRBD2 (5 bases). Trimming took off 4 bases at V and 4 bases at J, with 7 bases between the two ends. Germline V lookup: CDR1 SGHRS, CDR2 YFSETQ. The length of the CDR3 is 12 residues. CDR3 loop: CASSQRSDTQYF. DNA for the CDR3: TGCGCCAGCAGCCAGCGGTCAGATACGCAGTATTTT.